This TCR beta chain was found in a study of cytomegalovirus exposure and HLA in healthy donors. About the research overall: Sequencing of about 179 million T cells in an earlier analysis found around 110 million unique TCR beta sequences. Among the 370 or so donors who were genotyped, about 80% fell in the genetic ancestry cluster that is associated with self-reported Caucasian donors.

It was with 60 Vbeta and 13 Jbeta primers that the PCR ran. Here immunoSEQ multiplex PCR was the method, and the copy in TCRdb shows in-frame clones only, minus some. Among about 180,000 clones, less than 85% were seen once, and the ten largest hold roughly 5%. Points on this clone: Its antigen remains unknown.

Overall study results and limits: Researchers reported from a later analysis that most CMV-associated TCR beta chains appeared HLA-restricted. Immune exposure information comprised only CMV serostatus.

This sequence originates from a man between 35 and 55 years old in good health and CMV-seronegative. The specimen sequenced was PBMCs.

Here the CDR3 reads CASPVENTEAFF. CDR3 nucleotides: TGTGCCAGCCCTGTAGAGAACACTGAAGCTTTCTTT. The chain couples TRBV11-2 to TRBJ1-1; D remains unclear. V was pared by 8 bases and J by 1 base, with 8 bases between. Per the germline V gene, CDR1 is SGHAT and CDR2 is FQNNGV. The CDR3 runs 12 residues.